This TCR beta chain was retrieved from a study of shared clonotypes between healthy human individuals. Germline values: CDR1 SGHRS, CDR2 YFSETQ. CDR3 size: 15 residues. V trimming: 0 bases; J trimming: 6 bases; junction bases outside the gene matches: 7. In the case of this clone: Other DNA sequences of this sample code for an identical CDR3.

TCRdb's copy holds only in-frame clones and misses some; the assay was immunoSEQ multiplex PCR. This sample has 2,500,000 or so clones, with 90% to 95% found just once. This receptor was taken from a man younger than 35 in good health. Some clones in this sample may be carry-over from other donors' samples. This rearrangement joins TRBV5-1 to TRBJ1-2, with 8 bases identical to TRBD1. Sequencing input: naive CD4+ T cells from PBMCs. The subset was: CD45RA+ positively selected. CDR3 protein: CASSLVGQGADGYTF. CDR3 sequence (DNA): TGCGCCAGCAGCTTGGTGGGGCAGGGGGCCGATGGCTACACCTTC.